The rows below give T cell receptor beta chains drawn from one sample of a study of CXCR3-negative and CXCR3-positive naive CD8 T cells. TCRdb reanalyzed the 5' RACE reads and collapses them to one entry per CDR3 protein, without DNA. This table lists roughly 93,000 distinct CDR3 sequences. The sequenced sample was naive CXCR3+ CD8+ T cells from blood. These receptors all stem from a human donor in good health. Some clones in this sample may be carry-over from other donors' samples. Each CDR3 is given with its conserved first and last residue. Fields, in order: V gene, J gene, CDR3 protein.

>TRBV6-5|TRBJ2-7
CASGTSSYEQYF
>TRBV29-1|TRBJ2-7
CSVEDRGPGYEQYF
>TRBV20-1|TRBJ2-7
CSAIEGNYEQYF
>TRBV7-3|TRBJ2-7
CASTLGTGDSYEQYF
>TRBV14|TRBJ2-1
CASNPRAPVGGNSYNEQFF
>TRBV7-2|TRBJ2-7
CASSFPYRGVSEQYF
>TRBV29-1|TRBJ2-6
CSVEERGLASRDSGANVLTF
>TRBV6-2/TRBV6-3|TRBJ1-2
CASSPGYGYTF
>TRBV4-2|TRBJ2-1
CASSRGTSGGAHEQFF
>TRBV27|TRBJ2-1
CASSLLPGESSNEQFF
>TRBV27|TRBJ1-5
CASSLGGSGQPQHF
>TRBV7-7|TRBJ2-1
CASSETSDSYNEQFF
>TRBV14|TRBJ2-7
CASSQGIHPPEQYF
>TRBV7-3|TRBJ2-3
CASSPSLGQAYEDTQYF
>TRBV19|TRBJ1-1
CASTDGMNTEAFF
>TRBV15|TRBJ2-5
CATSRETSGGHQETQYF
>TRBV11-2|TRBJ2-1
CASSFSGGSSYNEQFF
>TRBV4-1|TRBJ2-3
CASSQEYRGTDTQYF
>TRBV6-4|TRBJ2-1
CASSGGVNEQFF
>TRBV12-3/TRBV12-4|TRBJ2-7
CASSVGIYEQYF
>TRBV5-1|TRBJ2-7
CASSLRTGPHEQYF
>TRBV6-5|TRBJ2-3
CASSGKGASTDTQYF
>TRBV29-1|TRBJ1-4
CSVYSHARELFF
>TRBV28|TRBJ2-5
CASSSTGVPGQGEWETQYF
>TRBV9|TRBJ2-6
CASSVEVALGANVLTF
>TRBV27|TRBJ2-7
CASSFYPSPYYEQYF